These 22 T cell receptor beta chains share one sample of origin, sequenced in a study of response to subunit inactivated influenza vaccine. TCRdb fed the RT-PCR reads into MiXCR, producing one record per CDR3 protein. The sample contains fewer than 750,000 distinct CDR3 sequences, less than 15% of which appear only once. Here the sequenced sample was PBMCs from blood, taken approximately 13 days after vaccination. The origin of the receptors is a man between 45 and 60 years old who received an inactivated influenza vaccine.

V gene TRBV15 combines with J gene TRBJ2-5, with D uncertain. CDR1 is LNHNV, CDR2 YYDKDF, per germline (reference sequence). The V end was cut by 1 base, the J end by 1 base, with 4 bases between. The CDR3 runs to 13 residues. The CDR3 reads CATSRAPQETQYF. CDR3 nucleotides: TGTGCCACCAGCAGAGCCCCCCAAGAGACCCAGTACTTC.

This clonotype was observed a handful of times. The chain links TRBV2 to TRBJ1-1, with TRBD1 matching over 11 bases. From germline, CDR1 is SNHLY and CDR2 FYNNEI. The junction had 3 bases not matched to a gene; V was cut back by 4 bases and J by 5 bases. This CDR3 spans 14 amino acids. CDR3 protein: CASSVDRGRTEAFF. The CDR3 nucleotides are TGTGCCAGCAGTGTGGACAGGGGGCGAACTGAAGCTTTCTTT.

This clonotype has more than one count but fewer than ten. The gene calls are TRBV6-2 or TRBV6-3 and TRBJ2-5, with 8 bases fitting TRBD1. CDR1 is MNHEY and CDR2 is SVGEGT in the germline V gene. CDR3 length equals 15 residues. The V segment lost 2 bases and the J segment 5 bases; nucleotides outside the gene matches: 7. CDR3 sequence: CASSYNGRGRETQYF. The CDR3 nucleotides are TGTGCCAGCAGTTACAACGGCAGGGGGCGGGAGACCCAGTACTTC.

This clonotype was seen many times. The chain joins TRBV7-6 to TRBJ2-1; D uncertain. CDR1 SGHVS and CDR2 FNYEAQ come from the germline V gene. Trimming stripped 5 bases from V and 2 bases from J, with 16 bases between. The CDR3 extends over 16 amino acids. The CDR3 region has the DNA TGTGCCAGCAGCCTAGAATTAGTTTCGACCTACAATGAGCAGTTCTTC. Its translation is CASSLELVSTYNEQFF.

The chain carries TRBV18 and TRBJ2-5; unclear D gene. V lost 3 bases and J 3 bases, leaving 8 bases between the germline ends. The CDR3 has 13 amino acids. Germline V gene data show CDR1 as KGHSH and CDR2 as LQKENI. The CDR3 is CASSPLWEETQYF. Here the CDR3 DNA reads TGTGCCAGCTCACCCCTCTGGGAAGAGACCCAGTACTTC. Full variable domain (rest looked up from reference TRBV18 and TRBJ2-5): NAGVMQNPRHLVRRRGQEARLRCSPMKGHSHVYWYRQLPEEGLKFMVYLQKENIIDESGMPKERFSAEFPKEGPSILRIQQVVRGDSAAYFCASSPLWEETQYFGPGTRLLVL.

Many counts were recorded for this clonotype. The chain's CDR3 is CSVRGTGGQTQYF. The CDR3 DNA reads as TGCAGCGTTCGGGGGACAGGGGGTCAGACCCAGTACTTC. The rearrangement uses TRBV29-1 and TRBJ2-5; 11 positions agree with TRBD1. Losses at the gene ends were 5 bases for V and 6 bases for J; bases not matched to a gene: 5. The length of the CDR3 is 13 residues. Germline CDR1 SQVTM, CDR2 ANQGSEA.

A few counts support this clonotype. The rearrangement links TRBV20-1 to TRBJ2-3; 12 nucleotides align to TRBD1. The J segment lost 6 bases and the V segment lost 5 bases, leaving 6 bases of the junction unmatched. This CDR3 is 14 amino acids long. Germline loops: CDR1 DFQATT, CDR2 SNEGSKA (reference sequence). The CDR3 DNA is TGCAGTGCTCTACCGGGACAGGGGGCCGATACGCAGTATTTT. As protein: CSALPGQGADTQYF.

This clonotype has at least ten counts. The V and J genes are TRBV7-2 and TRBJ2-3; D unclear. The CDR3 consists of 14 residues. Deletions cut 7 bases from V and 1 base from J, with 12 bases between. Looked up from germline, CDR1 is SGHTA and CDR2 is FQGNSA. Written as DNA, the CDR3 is TGTGCCAGCACCCCAGGTCGTCGCACAGATACGCAGTATTTT. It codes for CASTPGRRTDTQYF.

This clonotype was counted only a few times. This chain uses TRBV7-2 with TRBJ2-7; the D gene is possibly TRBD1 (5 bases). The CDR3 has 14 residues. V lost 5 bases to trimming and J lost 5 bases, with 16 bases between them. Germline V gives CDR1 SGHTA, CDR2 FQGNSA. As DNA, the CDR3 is TGTGCCAGCAGCCAGAAGGGCAGGGTAAACGAGCAGTACTTC. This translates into CASSQKGRVNEQYF. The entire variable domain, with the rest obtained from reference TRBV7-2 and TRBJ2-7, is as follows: GAGVSQSPSNKVTEKGKDVELRCDPISGHTALYWYRQSLGQGLEFLIYFQGNSAPDKSGLPSDRFSAERTGGSVSTLTIQRTQQEDSAVYLCASSQKGRVNEQYFGPGTRLTVT.

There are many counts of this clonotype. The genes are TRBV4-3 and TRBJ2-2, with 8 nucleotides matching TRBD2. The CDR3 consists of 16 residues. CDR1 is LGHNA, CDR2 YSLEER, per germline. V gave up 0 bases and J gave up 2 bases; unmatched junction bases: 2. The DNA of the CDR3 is TGCGCCAGCAGCCAAGAAGCGGGAGCTAACACCGGGGAGCTGTTTTTT. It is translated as CASSQEAGANTGELFF.

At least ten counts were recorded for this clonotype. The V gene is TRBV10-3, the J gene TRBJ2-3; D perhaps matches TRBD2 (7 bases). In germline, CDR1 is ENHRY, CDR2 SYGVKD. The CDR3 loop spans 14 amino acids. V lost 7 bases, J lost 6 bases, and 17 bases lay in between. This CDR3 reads CAIKEGGGADTQYF. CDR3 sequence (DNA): TGTGCCATCAAAGAGGGCGGGGGCGCGGATACGCAGTATTTT.

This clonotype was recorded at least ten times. CDR3 sequence: CASSLLVNTGELFF. The CDR3 DNA sequence: TGTGCCAGCAGCTTGCTAGTTAACACCGGGGAGCTGTTTTTT. The genes are TRBV7-3 and TRBJ2-2; no definite D call. Trimming cost V 3 bases and J 2 bases, with 7 bases left between them. The CDR3 has 14 amino acids. Germline V gene sequence: CDR1 SGHTA, CDR2 FQGTGA. Looking up the rest from reference TRBV7-3 and TRBJ2-2 gives the full variable domain: GAGVSQTPSNKVTEKGKYVELRCDPISGHTALYWYRQSLGQGPEFLIYFQGTGAADDSGLPNDRFFAVRPEGSVSTLKIQRTERGDSAVYLCASSLLVNTGELFFGEGSRLTVL.

The CDR3 sequence: CAWIPSDGEPQETQYF. CDR3 nucleotide sequence: TGTGCCTGGATTCCCTCGGACGGAGAACCCCAAGAGACCCAGTACTTC. This sequence joins TRBV30 and TRBJ2-5; D gene ambiguous. Germline lookup yields CDR1 GTSNPN and CDR2 SVGIG (reference sequence). V was trimmed by 4 bases and J by 1 base, leaving 19 bases between them. The CDR3 loop spans 16 amino acids.

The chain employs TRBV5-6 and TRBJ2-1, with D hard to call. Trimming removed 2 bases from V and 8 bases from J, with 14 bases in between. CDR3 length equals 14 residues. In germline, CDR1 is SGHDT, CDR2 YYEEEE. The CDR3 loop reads CASSFQWTDDEQFF. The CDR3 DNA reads TGTGCCAGCAGCTTCCAATGGACCGACGATGAGCAGTTCTTC.

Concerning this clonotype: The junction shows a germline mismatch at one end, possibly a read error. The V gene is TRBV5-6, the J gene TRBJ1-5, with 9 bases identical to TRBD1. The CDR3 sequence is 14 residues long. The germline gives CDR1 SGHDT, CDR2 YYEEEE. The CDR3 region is CARVGQGLGQTQHF. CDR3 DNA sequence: TGTGCCAGGGTTGGACAGGGGCTCGGTCAGACCCAGCATTTT.

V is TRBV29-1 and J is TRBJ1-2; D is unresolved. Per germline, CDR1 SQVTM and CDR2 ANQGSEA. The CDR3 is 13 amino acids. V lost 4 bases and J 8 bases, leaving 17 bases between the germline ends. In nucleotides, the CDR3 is TGCAGCGTTGGGGGTAGGCCGCCTAAGGGCTACACCTTC. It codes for CSVGGRPPKGYTF.

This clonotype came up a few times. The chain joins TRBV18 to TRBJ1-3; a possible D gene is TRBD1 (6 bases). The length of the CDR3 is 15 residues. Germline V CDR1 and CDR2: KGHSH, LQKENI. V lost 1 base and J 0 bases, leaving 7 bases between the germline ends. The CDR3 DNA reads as TGTGCCAGCTCACCACGACAGGACTCTGGAAACACCATATATTTT. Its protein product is CASSPRQDSGNTIYF.

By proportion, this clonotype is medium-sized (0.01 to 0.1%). The CDR3 coding sequence is TGCAGCGTTGAGGGACTAGCGGGAGCAATAGATACGCAGTATTTT. Translating it yields CSVEGLAGAIDTQYF. The chain carries TRBV29-1 and TRBJ2-3, with 14 bases lining up with TRBD2. V lost 3 bases, J lost 5 bases, and 4 bases stayed unmatched. Per the germline V gene, CDR1 is SQVTM and CDR2 is ANQGSEA. The CDR3 consists of 15 residues.

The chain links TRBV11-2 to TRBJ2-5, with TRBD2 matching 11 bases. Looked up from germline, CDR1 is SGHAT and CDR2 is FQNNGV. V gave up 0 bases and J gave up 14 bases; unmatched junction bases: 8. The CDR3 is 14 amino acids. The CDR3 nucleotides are TGTGCCAGCAGCTTAGAACTAGCGGGGGCGATCCCTTACTTC. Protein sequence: CASSLELAGAIPYF.

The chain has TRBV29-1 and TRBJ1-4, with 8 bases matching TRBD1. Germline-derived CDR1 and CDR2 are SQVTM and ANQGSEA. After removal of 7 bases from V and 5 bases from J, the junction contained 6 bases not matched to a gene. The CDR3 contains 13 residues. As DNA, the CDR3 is TGCAGCGCGAACAGGGGGTGGAATGAAAAACTGTTTTTT. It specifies CSANRGWNEKLFF.

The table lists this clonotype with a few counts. The chain's CDR3 is CSAAISGGAGTGELFF. DNA of the CDR3: TGCAGTGCTGCCATCTCAGGGGGCGCGGGCACCGGGGAGCTGTTTTTT. This rearrangement joins TRBV20-1 to TRBJ2-2; 8 bases fit TRBD1. J was trimmed by 4 bases and V by 5 bases; bases with no gene match: 12. CDR3 length equals 16 residues. CDR1 and CDR2 from the germline V gene are DFQATT and SNEGSKA (reference sequence).

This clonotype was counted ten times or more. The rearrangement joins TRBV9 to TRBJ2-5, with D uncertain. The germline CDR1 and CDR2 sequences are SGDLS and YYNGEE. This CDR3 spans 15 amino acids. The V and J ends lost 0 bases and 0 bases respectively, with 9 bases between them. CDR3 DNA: TGTGCCAGCAGCGTAGGAACAACGTACCAAGAGACCCAGTACTTC. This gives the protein CASSVGTTYQETQYF. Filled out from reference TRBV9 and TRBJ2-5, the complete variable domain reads DSGVTQTPKHLITATGQRVTLRCSPRSGDLSVYWYQQSLDQGLQFLIQYYNGEERAKGNILERFSAQQFPDLHSELNLSSLELGDSALYFCASSVGTTYQETQYFGPGTRLLVL.